The 12 T cell receptor beta chains below were found in one sample sequenced in a study of OX40 agonist ivuxolimab in advanced cancers. Measured with immunoSEQ multiplex PCR; TCRdb has only the in-frame clones, and not every one. The repertoire holds roughly 90,000 clones, with roughly 85% as singletons. Here the sequenced sample was CD4+ or CD8+ T cells sorted from blood, taken in a trial of the OX40 agonist ivuxolimab. Source of these receptors: an adult with an advanced solid tumor such as melanoma, head and neck, liver or kidney cancer.

A note on this clone: A read error may produce the germline difference seen at one junction end. This chain joins TRBV15 and TRBJ1-2; the match to TRBD1 covers 7 bases. The CDR3 is 14 residues long. Per germline, CDR1 LNHNV and CDR2 YYDKDF (reference sequence). The CDR3 DNA reads as TGTGCCACCAGCGGAGACAGGGTTCTGGGGGGCTACACCTTC. Its translation is CATSGDRVLGGYTF.

The chain has TRBV4-1 and TRBJ2-1, with D maybe TRBD2 (5 bases). The CDR3 has 17 residues. The germline V gene encodes CDR1 MGHRA and CDR2 YSYEKL. V was shortened by 1 base and J by 0 bases, with 13 bases between the two germline ends. Here the CDR3 DNA reads TGCGCCAGCAGCCAAGGTCAAGGGCTAGCCTCCTACAATGAGCAGTTCTTC. The encoded protein is CASSQGQGLASYNEQFF.

V usage is TRBV28 and J usage is TRBJ1-5, with a possible D match to TRBD1 (5 bases). CDR1 MDHEN and CDR2 SYDVKM come from the germline V gene. This CDR3 region has 16 residues. V was trimmed by 1 base and J by 3 bases, leaving 13 bases between them. CDR3 sequence: CASSLSGTTPNQPQHF. The CDR3 bases are TGTGCCAGCAGTTTATCAGGGACTACCCCCAATCAGCCCCAGCATTTT. Combining the CDR3 with reference TRBV28 and TRBJ1-5 gives the whole variable domain DVKVTQSSRYLVKRTGEKVFLECVQDMDHENMFWYRQDPGLGLRLIYFSYDVKMKEKGDIPEGYSVSREKKERFSLILESASTNQTSMYLCASSLSGTTPNQPQHFGDGTRLSIL.

This chain connects TRBV4-2 to TRBJ1-1; D is unresolved. The germline CDR1 and CDR2 sequences are LGHNA and YNFKEQ. V shed 0 bases and J shed 8 bases, with 10 bases lying between them. The CDR3 is 13 amino acids. CDR3 bases: TGTGCCAGCAGCCAAGAAGGCAGATTAGAAGCTTTCTTT. Its translation: CASSQEGRLEAFF.

The chain employs TRBV19 and TRBJ1-5; the D is unclear. This CDR3 comprises 13 residues. Trimming removed 3 bases at V and 1 base at J, with 4 bases between. CDR1 and CDR2 from the germline V gene are LNHDA and SQIVND (reference sequence). This CDR3 reads CASSMVSNQPQHF. The CDR3 bases are TGTGCCAGTAGTATGGTAAGCAATCAGCCCCAGCATTTT.

This chain links TRBV2 with TRBJ2-7; TRBD1 matches at 7 bases. The trim removed 7 bases at V and 1 base at J, leaving 7 bases unmatched. This CDR3 contains 14 residues. Germline CDR1 SNHLY, CDR2 FYNNEI. CDR3 in DNA: TGTGCCAGCACCCCGGACAGGCGGTCCTACGAGCAGTACTTC. Its translation: CASTPDRRSYEQYF. Looking up the rest from reference TRBV2 and TRBJ2-7 gives the full variable domain: EPEVTQTPSHQVTQMGQEVILRCVPISNHLYFYWYRQILGQKVEFLVSFYNNEISEKSEIFDDQFSVERPDGSNFTLKIRSTKLEDSAMYFCASTPDRRSYEQYFGPGTRLTVT.

This clone was picked up one time. V gene TRBV5-1 combines with J gene TRBJ1-1; 8 bases agree with TRBD1. The CDR3 is 14 residues long. J lost 4 bases, V lost 4 bases, and 6 bases had no gene match. The germline V gene encodes CDR1 SGHRS and CDR2 YFSETQ. The CDR3 DNA follows: TGCGCCAGCAGCGGAACAACAGGGGGCACTGAAGCTTTCTTT. It is translated as CASSGTTGGTEAFF.

The chain employs TRBV6-5 and TRBJ2-7; D is undetermined. CDR3 length equals 11 residues. The germline V gene encodes CDR1 MNHEY and CDR2 SVGAGI. V dropped 6 bases and J dropped 3 bases, with 6 bases sitting between them. CDR3 DNA sequence: TGTGCCAGCAGAGACGGCTACGAGCAGTACTTC. Amino acids: CASRDGYEQYF.

The chain couples TRBV18 to TRBJ1-5, with no clear D. Looked up from germline, CDR1 is KGHSH and CDR2 is LQKENI. CDR3 length equals 13 residues. Trimming took off 2 bases at V and 5 bases at J, with 7 bases between the two ends. The CDR3 here is CASSPGVDQPQHF. The CDR3 DNA reads as TGTGCCAGCTCACCAGGGGTCGATCAGCCCCAGCATTTT. Filled out from reference TRBV18 and TRBJ1-5, the complete variable domain reads NAGVMQNPRHLVRRRGQEARLRCSPMKGHSHVYWYRQLPEEGLKFMVYLQKENIIDESGMPKERFSAEFPKEGPSILRIQQVVRGDSAAYFCASSPGVDQPQHFGDGTRLSIL.

This chain uses TRBV7-8 with TRBJ1-1; D not certain. The CDR3 runs 17 residues. V was trimmed by 4 bases and J by 0 bases, leaving 18 bases between them. CDR1 and CDR2 (germline): SGHVS, FQNEAQ. The CDR3 coding sequence is TGTGCCAGCAGCTCCCTCCCCAGACGGGCGTTGAACACTGAAGCTTTCTTT. Translating gives CASSSLPRRALNTEAFF.

The J gene is TRBJ2-7, the V gene TRBV7-6; D not certain. The germline V gene encodes CDR1 SGHVS and CDR2 FNYEAQ. Trimming shortened V by 5 bases and J by 7 bases, and 15 bases separated the two germline ends. The CDR3 is 13 residues long. As DNA, the CDR3 is TGTGCCAGCAGCCAAGGCGGATTGAGAGAGCAGTACTTC. Residues: CASSQGGLREQYF.

V usage is TRBV5-1 and J usage is TRBJ2-7, with TRBD2 identical over 8 bases. The CDR3 is 13 residues long. CDR1 and CDR2 from the germline V gene are SGHRS and YFSETQ. Trimming at V came to 2 bases and at J to 4 bases, leaving 2 bases not matched to a gene. The CDR3 DNA sequence: TGCGCCAGCAGCTTAACTAGCGGATACGAGCAGTACTTC. Translated: CASSLTSGYEQYF.